The 11 T cell receptor beta chains presented below share a single source sample, sequenced in a study of T-cell memory formation after mild COVID-19. TCRdb re-called the 5' RACE reads with MiXCR, one entry per CDR3 protein. The sample has around 500,000 distinct CDR3 sequences, about 20% seen once. The source material was PBMCs or a T cell subset sorted from them (not recorded which). The receptors were sampled from an adult woman who had mild COVID-19 (a few samples of this study predate the infection). Cell type and time point are not known.

The chain has TRBV7-2 and TRBJ2-1, with 7 bases fitting TRBD2. Unmatched junction bases numbered 17, after V lost 5 bases and J lost 7 bases. The CDR3 spans 17 residues. In germline, CDR1 is SGHTA, CDR2 FQGNSA. The CDR3 DNA reads TGTGCCAGCAGCCGCCATAGTGGGGAGGGAGCACGAAATGAGCAGTTCTTC. Translated, it gives CASSRHSGEGARNEQFF.

V and J are TRBV2 and TRBJ1-2; 7 nucleotides agree with TRBD1. The CDR3 runs to 15 residues. Germline V gene sequence: CDR1 SNHLY, CDR2 FYNNEI. Trimming cost V 6 bases and J 4 bases; bases outside gene matches: 11. CDR3 amino acids: CASRTGPGLLYGYTF. The CDR3 DNA reads TGTGCCAGCAGGACAGGGCCAGGTCTACTCTATGGCTACACCTTC.

This clonotype appeared a few times. CDR3 sequence: CSVAGRGATDTQYF. CDR3 in DNA: TGCAGCGTGGCAGGGAGGGGGGCCACAGATACGCAGTATTTT. J is TRBJ2-3 and V is TRBV29-1; D possibly corresponds to TRBD2 (7 bases). Trimming took 6 bases from V and 2 from J, leaving 15 bases between them. The germline V gene encodes CDR1 SQVTM and CDR2 ANQGSEA. This CDR3 region has 14 residues.

The chain combines TRBV9 with TRBJ2-5; 10 bases line up with TRBD2. CDR1 and CDR2 (germline): SGDLS, YYNGEE. Germline trimming cut 3 bases from V and 5 bases from J; bases unmatched to any gene: 10. The CDR3 contains 16 residues. The CDR3 DNA reads TGTGCCAGCAGCGGGGGAGGGCTAGCGGGAGATGAGACCCAGTACTTC. Its translation: CASSGGGLAGDETQYF.

This clonotype showed up many times. This sequence joins TRBV7-6 and TRBJ1-1; no clear D gene. CDR3 length: 14 amino acids. Deletions cut 4 bases from V and 0 bases from J, with 9 bases between. Germline V gene sequence: CDR1 SGHVS, CDR2 FNYEAQ. CDR3 residues: CASSSLVMNTEAFF. The CDR3 DNA is TGTGCCAGCAGCTCCTTGGTTATGAACACTGAAGCTTTCTTT.

The genes are TRBV3-1 and TRBJ1-1; TRBD1 is a possible D gene (6 bases). V was pared by 4 bases and J by 1 base, with 10 bases between. The CDR3 spans 14 residues. Germline V gene lookup returns CDR1 LGHDT and CDR2 YNNKEL (reference sequence). The chain's CDR3 is CASSLLTGNTEAFF. The CDR3 DNA is TGTGCCAGCAGCCTCCTGACAGGGAACACTGAAGCTTTCTTT.

The chain joins TRBV7-6 to TRBJ2-3; 12 bases align to TRBD1. Germline loops: CDR1 SGHVS, CDR2 FNYEAQ. V dropped 0 bases and J dropped 6; count of bases not matched to a gene: 10. The CDR3 sequence is 18 residues long. DNA of the CDR3: TGTGCCAGCAGCTTAGCTACCGGGACAGGGGGCGCGGGGGATACGCAGTATTTT. Translation gives CASSLATGTGGAGDTQYF.

This clonotype was seen a handful of times. This chain links TRBV27 with TRBJ2-5; 7 bases fit TRBD2. In germline, CDR1 is MNHEY, CDR2 SMNVEV (reference sequence). V lost 0 bases to trimming and J lost 2 bases; unmatched junction nucleotides: 6. The CDR3 runs 16 residues. CDR3 loop: CASSLSGGTVQETQYF. CDR3 DNA: TGTGCCAGCAGTTTATCGGGGGGGACGGTACAAGAGACCCAGTACTTC.

The CDR3 DNA follows: TGCAGTGCTAGAACTAGCGCAAACTCCTACGAGCAGTACTTC. It translates to CSARTSANSYEQYF. The J gene is TRBJ2-7, the V gene TRBV20-1; 7 bases agree with TRBD2. Germline CDR1 is DFQATT and CDR2 is SNEGSKA (reference sequence). V lost 2 bases and J lost 0; bases outside the gene matches: 4. The CDR3 covers 14 residues.

This clonotype has just a few counts. V usage is TRBV29-1 and J usage is TRBJ2-1; D gene unclear. V was pared by 8 bases and J by 6 bases, with 8 bases between. Looked up from germline, CDR1 is SQVTM and CDR2 is ANQGSEA. The CDR3 contains 10 residues. CDR3 region: CSSLLNEQFF. The CDR3 DNA reads TGCAGCTCACTACTCAATGAGCAGTTCTTC.

This clonotype was counted only a few times. The rearrangement links TRBV12-3 or TRBV12-4 to TRBJ2-2; D gene unclear. Trimming cost V 4 bases and J 1 base, with 7 bases left between them. The CDR3 has 14 residues. The CDR3 is CASSYLGNTGELFF. Here the CDR3 DNA reads TGTGCCAGCAGTTATTTGGGGAACACCGGGGAGCTGTTTTTT.